This T cell receptor (beta chain) comes out of a study of cytomegalovirus exposure and HLA in healthy donors. Germline V gene data show CDR1 as SGHTA and CDR2 as FQGNSA. The CDR3 contains 15 residues. Trimming took 5 bases from V and 5 from J, leaving 15 bases between them. Primers: 60 Vbeta forward and 13 Jbeta reverse. Original handling: It was a later analysis that counted roughly 80 million unique TCR beta chains, of which around 11 million were shared. This table comes from immunoSEQ multiplex PCR, and its TCRdb copy is limited to in-frame clones, with some not included. From that table come the V and J calls and clone size; the DNA was used to work out D and trimming. The sample consists of 110,000 or so clones, 77% of them appearing once. Worth noting for this clone: Antigen: not known.

Broader study findings: High specificity and sensitivity for cytomegalovirus status were reported for the classifier. Later analysis showed most CMV-associated TCR beta chains appearing HLA-restricted.

The sequence was obtained from a woman aged 40 to 49 in good health and CMV-seropositive. The sample taken for sequencing was PBMCs. This chain connects TRBV7-2 to TRBJ2-2; D is perhaps TRBD1 (6 bases). The CDR3 region has the DNA TGTGCCAGCAGCCGACGGGACACGTCGACCGGGGAGCTGTTTTTT. Protein product: CASSRRDTSTGELFF.